Given below is one T cell receptor (beta chain) in context. These data come from a study of shared clonotypes between healthy human individuals. Assay: immunoSEQ multiplex PCR; the TCRdb copy retains only in-frame clones and omits some. This sample has about 2.1 million clones, with just over 90% found just once. CDR1 and CDR2 from the germline V gene are SGHDN and FVKESK. V was shortened by 4 bases and J by 3 bases, with 19 bases between the two germline ends. The CDR3 has 17 residues. Only CD45RO-negative cells positively selected for CCR7 counted as naive CD8 cells, so terminally differentiated effector memory CD45RA+ cells were excluded.

This TCR was sampled from a man aged 18 to 35 in good health. Some clones in this sample may be carry-over from other donors' samples. Sequencing was done on a sample of naive CD8+ T cells from PBMCs. V and J are TRBV14 and TRBJ2-1; D possibly corresponds to TRBD1 (6 bases). As DNA, the CDR3 is TGTGCCAGCAGCCCCCTCATGTCAGGGGAAAGCTACAATGAGCAGTTCTTC. This sequence encodes CASSPLMSGESYNEQFF.